This T cell receptor (beta chain) is drawn from a study of blood T cell repertoires in COVID-19. Overall study context: Sources were T cells, B-cell-depleted T cells, or PBMCs; the material itself was cDNA or gDNA.

Trimming pared 3 bases from V and 2 bases from J, leaving 14 bases between. CDR3 length: 15 residues. Generated by immunoSEQ multiplex PCR, the TCRdb table keeps only in-frame clones and is missing some. This sample has about 120,000 clones, with about 86% found just once. The TCR was taken from a woman aged 45-59 years with acute or convalescent COVID-19. Sequenced: peripheral blood. The chain combines TRBV23-1 with TRBJ2-7; a weak D match, TRBD1 (6 bases). TRBV23-1 is an ORF; its function is uncertain. The CDR3 sequence: CASSQGTRGAYEQYF. The CDR3 nucleotides are TGCGCCAGCAGTCAGGGGACACGTGGGGCCTACGAGCAGTACTTC.